This TCR beta chain appears in the sequencing data of a study of T cell changes during pregnancy in multiple sclerosis. The germline gives CDR1 SGDLS, CDR2 YYNGEE. This CDR3 has 16 amino acids. The V and J ends lost 2 bases and 0 bases, in that order; junction bases with no gene match: 4. Some clones are missing from TCRdb's copy, which holds only in-frame ones; the method was immunoSEQ multiplex PCR. The sample yields about 87,000 clones, about 93% seen once. This receptor was identified in a female donor in good health, enrolled as a control in a pregnancy study. The sample in question was peripheral blood, obtained in the third trimester of pregnancy. The chain joins TRBV9 to TRBJ2-2, with TRBD2 matching over 7 bases. The CDR3 loop reads CASSVTSSANTGELFF. The CDR3 DNA reads as TGTGCCAGCAGCGTGACTAGCAGCGCGAACACCGGGGAGCTGTTTTTT.